These T cell receptor beta chains were read from a single sample in a study of regulatory T cells in long-lasting Graves disease. Each CDR3 protein gets one entry after TCRdb re-called the multiplex PCR reads with MiXCR. The data contain roughly 560,000 distinct CDR3 sequences, around 13% of them singletons. In addition, the sample was reused for a study of T cells in Graves' hyperthyroidism and ophthalmopathy.

Source: peripheral blood mononuclear cells (PBMCs), taken at new diagnosis, from a patient treated with antithyroid drugs. All receptors derive from a young woman with Graves disease. The CDR3 runs from the conserved cysteine through the conserved F or W. D genes are given only for firm matches. The size field is filled for only some rows; it gives once, few, many or a size class.

D: TRBD1; size: many; J: TRBJ1-1; V: TRBV27; DNA: TGTGCCAGCAGTTTAAGGGGACAGTACACTGAAGCTTTCTTT; CDR3: CASSLRGQYTEAFF
D: TRBD2; size: NA; J: TRBJ2-7; V: TRBV20-1; DNA: TGCAGTGCTAGAGACAGACTAGCGGGAGGGTACGAGCAGTACTTC; CDR3: CSARDRLAGGYEQYF
D: NA; size: NA; J: TRBJ2-1; V: TRBV6-2/TRBV6-3; DNA: TGTGCCAGCAGTTCCCAAGGCAGCTCCTACAATGAACGGTTCTTC; CDR3: CASSSQGSSYNERFF
D: NA; size: many; J: TRBJ1-3; V: TRBV11-2; DNA: TGTGCCAGCAGCTTACTACTCGGGCGAGGAAACACCATATATTTT; CDR3: CASSLLLGRGNTIYF
D: NA; size: many; J: TRBJ1-5; V: TRBV7-2; DNA: TGTGCCAGCAGCCTGACCTGGACTGGAAGAAATCAGCCCCAGCATTTT; CDR3: CASSLTWTGRNQPQHF
D: TRBD2; size: many; J: TRBJ2-5; V: TRBV18; DNA: TGTGCCAGCTCACCACCGCCTAGCGGGAATCGAGAGACCCAGTACTTC; CDR3: CASSPPPSGNRETQYF
D: TRBD1; size: few; J: TRBJ1-5; V: TRBV25-1; DNA: TGTGCCAGCAGAGGACAGGGGACCAATCAGCCCCAGCATTTT; CDR3: CASRGQGTNQPQHF
D: TRBD1; size: many; J: TRBJ2-5; V: TRBV6-2/TRBV6-3; DNA: TGTGCCAGCAGTTTATGGACAGGGGGCGATGAGACCCAGTACTTC; CDR3: CASSLWTGGDETQYF
D: TRBD1; size: many; J: TRBJ1-5; V: TRBV2; DNA: TGTGCCAGCAGACGGACAGGGAGCAATCAGCCCCAGCATTTT; CDR3: CASRRTGSNQPQHF
D: NA; size: few; J: TRBJ1-2; V: TRBV20-1; DNA: TGCAGTGCTAGAGATAGCAGGGAAACGACCTATGGCTACACCTTC; CDR3: CSARDSRETTYGYTF
D: TRBD1; size: many; J: TRBJ1-2; V: TRBV7-2; DNA: TGTGCCAGCAGCCCACGGACAGGGGGCGGAGGCTACACCTTC; CDR3: CASSPRTGGGGYTF
D: NA; size: NA; J: TRBJ1-5; V: TRBV6-1; DNA: TGTGCCAGCAGCCCTCAAGGAGACGGCAATCAGCCCCAGCATTTT; CDR3: CASSPQGDGNQPQHF
D: TRBD2; size: many; J: TRBJ2-7; V: TRBV4-3; DNA: TGCGCCAGCAGCCGAATTAGGACTAGCGGCCCCTACGAGCAGTACTTC; CDR3: CASSRIRTSGPYEQYF
D: NA; size: many; J: TRBJ2-3; V: TRBV11-2; DNA: TGTGCCAGCAGCTTAGAGCAGGGCACAGATACGCAGTATTTT; CDR3: CASSLEQGTDTQYF
D: NA; size: many; J: TRBJ2-3; V: TRBV11-3; DNA: TGTGCCAGCAGCTTTCGATATACGCAGTATTTT; CDR3: CASSFRYTQYF
D: NA; size: many; J: TRBJ2-7; V: TRBV24-1; DNA: TGTGCCACCAGTGATCCCGGCCGCTACGAGCAGTACTTC; CDR3: CATSDPGRYEQYF
D: NA; size: NA; J: TRBJ2-5; V: TRBV7-9; DNA: TGTGCCAGCAGCTTTCGGGGGATCCAAGAGACCCAGTACTTC; CDR3: CASSFRGIQETQYF
D: TRBD2; size: many; J: TRBJ2-1; V: TRBV2; DNA: TGTGCCAGTAAAAAAGGACTAGCGGGAGGGCACAATGAGCAGTTCTTC; CDR3: CASKKGLAGGHNEQFF
D: NA; size: NA; J: TRBJ1-5; V: TRBV28; DNA: TGTGCCAGCACCCCAGGGGTGCAGCCCCAGCATTTT; CDR3: CASTPGVQPQHF
D: NA; size: NA; J: TRBJ2-5; V: TRBV4-1; DNA: TGCGCCAGCAGCCAAGAAATGGGGGGAGGCTGGGAGACCCAGTACTTC; CDR3: CASSQEMGGGWETQYF
D: NA; size: many; J: TRBJ2-3; V: TRBV4-2; DNA: TGTGCCAGCAGCAGAGTGGCCCAAGACGCAGATACGCAGTATTTT; CDR3: CASSRVAQDADTQYF
D: TRBD1; size: NA; J: TRBJ1-3; V: TRBV7-6; DNA: TGTGCCAGCAGCTCACGGGACAGCTCTGGAAACACCATATATTTT; CDR3: CASSSRDSSGNTIYF
D: TRBD1; size: NA; J: TRBJ1-5; V: TRBV3-1; DNA: TGTGCCAGCAGCGGGACAGGGCTGCAGCCCCAGCATTTT; CDR3: CASSGTGLQPQHF
D: NA; size: few; J: TRBJ2-1; V: TRBV5-6; DNA: TGTGCCAGCAGCCCTGGGGGGGGGGCGAGGGAGCAGTTCTTC; CDR3: CASSPGGGAREQFF
D: NA; size: many; J: TRBJ2-3; V: TRBV4-3; DNA: TGCGCCAGCAGCCAAGACGTACTCTCCGCCGGCACAGATACGCAGTATTTT; CDR3: CASSQDVLSAGTDTQYF
D: TRBD2; size: many; J: TRBJ2-1; V: TRBV18; DNA: TGTGCCAGCTCACCAATCGGCGGGAGGTCCTCCTACAATGAGCAGTTCTTC; CDR3: CASSPIGGRSSYNEQFF
D: NA; size: many; J: TRBJ2-2; V: TRBV2; DNA: TGTGCCAGCATAACGGTTGGGACCGGGGAGCTGTTTTTT; CDR3: CASITVGTGELFF
D: NA; size: many; J: TRBJ2-7; V: TRBV7-8; DNA: TGTGCCAGCAGCTTAGTCCCAGGGGACTCTCCCGAGCAGTACTTC; CDR3: CASSLVPGDSPEQYF
D: NA; size: many; J: TRBJ1-2; V: TRBV12-3/TRBV12-4; DNA: TGTGCCAGCAGTTTACGGGGCGGAATGGATGGCTACACCTTC; CDR3: CASSLRGGMDGYTF
D: NA; size: few; J: TRBJ1-1; V: TRBV4-1; DNA: TGCGCCAGCAGCCAAGTAACAAAACTGCTGAACACTGAAGCTTTCTTT; CDR3: CASSQVTKLLNTEAFF
D: TRBD1; size: NA; J: TRBJ2-1; V: TRBV30; DNA: TGTGCCTGGAGCGGACAGGTCGAGGGTGAGCAGTTCTTC; CDR3: CAWSGQVEGEQFF
D: NA; size: many; J: TRBJ2-1; V: TRBV5-6; DNA: TGTGCCAGCAGCCCTAATAGGTACCATCTCTACAATGAGCAGTTCTTC; CDR3: CASSPNRYHLYNEQFF
D: NA; size: many; J: TRBJ1-6; V: TRBV6-6; DNA: TGTGCCAGCAGTTACTCGTCCGGGATCGTGCCCCACTTT; CDR3: CASSYSSGIVPHF
D: NA; size: few; J: TRBJ2-1; V: TRBV7-2; DNA: TGTGCCAGCAGCTTACCGCTAGTCCTCAGAGGGGGTGAGCAGTTCTTC; CDR3: CASSLPLVLRGGEQFF
D: NA; size: few; J: TRBJ1-2; V: TRBV12-3/TRBV12-4; DNA: TGTGCCAGCAGTTTTGGGCCCCTTGGGGGCTACACCTTC; CDR3: CASSFGPLGGYTF
D: NA; size: many; J: TRBJ1-1; V: TRBV3-1; DNA: TGTGCCAGCAGCCAGTTTCCGCAGGGTGAAGCTTTCTTT; CDR3: CASSQFPQGEAFF
D: NA; size: many; J: TRBJ2-5; V: TRBV12-3/TRBV12-4; DNA: TGTGCCAGCAGTTTGAGGGGAGCGGGTAAAGAGACCCAGTACTTC; CDR3: CASSLRGAGKETQYF
D: NA; size: many; J: TRBJ1-1; V: TRBV3-1; DNA: TGTGCCAGCAGCCAAGGCATCGAGAACACTGAAGCTTTCTTT; CDR3: CASSQGIENTEAFF
D: NA; size: once; J: TRBJ1-5; V: TRBV20-1; DNA: TGCAGTGCTGGAGCAGGACCTAATCAGCCCCAGCATTTT; CDR3: CSAGAGPNQPQHF
D: NA; size: few; J: TRBJ2-3; V: TRBV20-1; DNA: TGCAGTGCTAGAAGGAAGGCGGGTTCAGATACGCAGTATTTT; CDR3: CSARRKAGSDTQYF
D: NA; size: many; J: TRBJ1-2; V: TRBV2; DNA: TGTGCCAGCAGTGGGACAGTTAACTATGGCTACACCTTC; CDR3: CASSGTVNYGYTF
D: NA; size: few; J: TRBJ1-2; V: TRBV29-1; DNA: TGCAGCGTTGCGGACCGAACCTATGGCTACACCTTC; CDR3: CSVADRTYGYTF
D: NA; size: many; J: TRBJ2-3; V: TRBV5-6; DNA: TGTGCCAGCAGCTTGTCGAGACCACACCTTGGCACAGATACGCAGTATTTT; CDR3: CASSLSRPHLGTDTQYF
D: TRBD1; size: many; J: TRBJ2-1; V: TRBV29-1; DNA: TGCAGCGTCCAGGACAGGGGACGTCGGAATGAGCAGTTCTTC; CDR3: CSVQDRGRRNEQFF
D: NA; size: many; J: TRBJ1-5; V: TRBV30; DNA: TGTGCCTGGAGTGTAGGGGAGCTAAGCAATCAGCCCCAGCATTTT; CDR3: CAWSVGELSNQPQHF
D: NA; size: few; J: TRBJ2-3; V: TRBV29-1; DNA: TGCAGCGTGGGGCGTCGGACGGGTGACACAGATACGCAGTATTTT; CDR3: CSVGRRTGDTDTQYF
D: NA; size: few; J: TRBJ1-1; V: TRBV28; DNA: TGTGCCAGCTGGGCCTCAGAGGGACAAGGGAACACTGAAGCTTTCTTT; CDR3: CASWASEGQGNTEAFF
D: TRBD2; size: NA; J: TRBJ2-1; V: TRBV20-1; DNA: TGCAGTGCTAGAGATCGGGGAGCGGGAGAAGCCTCCCGCCGGGTGCAGTTCTTC; CDR3: CSARDRGAGEASRRVQFF
D: NA; size: many; J: TRBJ2-7; V: TRBV7-9; DNA: TGTGCCAGCAGCCGGGCTCAGTACGAGCAGTACTTC; CDR3: CASSRAQYEQYF
D: NA; size: many; J: TRBJ2-7; V: TRBV19; DNA: TGTGCCAGTAGTATCGAGGCGCCCACCTCCTACGAGCAGTACTTC; CDR3: CASSIEAPTSYEQYF
D: NA; size: NA; J: TRBJ2-5; V: TRBV11-3; DNA: TGTGCCAGCAGCGCGGAAACAGGTGGTCAAGAGACCCAGTACTTC; CDR3: CASSAETGGQETQYF
D: NA; size: many; J: TRBJ1-1; V: TRBV19; DNA: TGTGCCAGTTTCAGTCTGAACACTGAAGCTTTCTTT; CDR3: CASFSLNTEAFF
D: NA; size: many; J: TRBJ1-5; V: TRBV6-1; DNA: TGTGCCAGCAGTGAAGTCGTCCAGGGCAATCAGCCCCAGCATTTT; CDR3: CASSEVVQGNQPQHF